This T cell receptor (beta chain) was sequenced during a study of sequential checkpoint blockade in melanoma (dated by TCRdb to between 2018 and 2021). Background on the whole study: In a 1:1 randomization, patients received either first-line nivolumab then ipilimumab (arm A) or ipilimumab then nivolumab (arm B). Maintenance nivolumab came after each of the two trial sequences.

The treatment or condition label of this sample denotes: randomized to nivolumab then ipilimumab (arm A) or the reverse (arm B). No trial patient had received prior DNA-damaging chemotherapy. A FACS Aria II flow cytometer was used to sort live CD3+CD8+ cells that were negative for CD19 and CD56 from thawed PBMCs. CheckMate 064, a randomized, open-label phase II trial of sequential checkpoint blockade, was the source of the samples, all of which came from patients with melanoma. Peripheral blood mononuclear cells were collected by leukapheresis, purified using Ficoll-Paque, and frozen in human serum containing around 10% DMSO. Immediately after sorting, the purity of the sorted blood CD3+CD8+ cells was confirmed to be >95%, and DNA was then extracted. The immunoSEQ Assay was used to immunosequence TCRbeta CDR3 regions from genomic DNA. Prior to high-throughput sequencing, genomic DNA was amplified by bias-controlled multiplex PCR. For the original study's pipeline: To quantify the absolute abundance of each unique TCRbeta CDR3 region, the sequences were collapsed and filtered. Clonality, defined as 1 minus Pielou's evenness, was calculated using only productive rearrangements. A previously published method was used to identify clones whose frequencies were significantly greater in on-treatment samples than in baseline samples. Imported from immuneACCESS, the table was reduced by TCRdb to in-frame sequences with V and J called. These copies leave out some clones; in studies compared against another copy, an unresolved V gene accounts for under half, and the cause of the remainder is not known. The DNA was the basis for D and trimming; V, J and clone size are from that table. This sample gives about 32,000 clones in total; roughly 84% of them show up just once. The ten largest clones add up to under 20% of the sample.

Comment on this clone: Its antigen is still unknown. Base qualities are missing; no much larger clone stands one base away.

Reading from cysteine to phenylalanine, the CDR3 counts 14 amino acids. CDR3 DNA only is kept here, 42 bases in frame from base 1. From the germline V gene, CDR1 is MDHEN and CDR2 is SYDVKM. Relative to germline, V is missing 2 bases and J is missing 4 bases, with 4 bases of the junction outside any gene match. Broad study findings and their caveats: Validation of the response-prediction model combining TCR metrics and mutation burden is needed in larger, independent patient cohorts.

The sample was CD8+ T cells sorted from blood (inferred from file names), taken from a patient given nivolumab and ipilimumab in sequence. The chain couples TRBV28 to TRBJ2-5; 7 middle bases align to TRBD1. This TCR derives from a human donor with melanoma. CDR3 loop: CASSLVRGRETQYF. The DNA sequence is TGTGCCAGCAGTTTAGTAAGGGGGCGAGAGACCCAGTACTTC.